Below are 9 T cell receptor beta chains sequenced from a single sample in a study of cytomegalovirus exposure and HLA in healthy donors. A multiplex PCR was run with 60 Vbeta primers and 13 Jbeta primers. Data came from immunoSEQ multiplex PCR; TCRdb stores just in-frame clones and leaves some out. The table lists 150,000 or so clones, roughly three quarters of them singletons. Sequencing was done on a sample of PBMCs. The source is a male donor in good health and CMV-seronegative.

The chain uses TRBV28 and TRBJ1-3; maybe TRBD1 (6 bases). The length of the CDR3 is 15 residues. Deletions cut 7 bases from V and 4 bases from J, with 17 bases between. Germline lookup yields CDR1 MDHEN and CDR2 SYDVKM. The CDR3 nucleotides are TGTGCCAGCACCACACAGGGAACTGGGGGAAACACCATATATTTT. Translation gives CASTTQGTGGNTIYF.

The rearrangement uses TRBV19 and TRBJ1-5; a weak D match, TRBD1 (5 bases). Germline-derived CDR1 and CDR2 are LNHDA and SQIVND (reference sequence). CDR3 size: 14 residues. The germline V and J ends were trimmed by 1 base and 3 bases, with 7 bases remaining between them. DNA of the CDR3: TGTGCCAGTAGTATAGGGGGGGACAATCAGCCCCAGCATTTT. This gives the protein CASSIGGDNQPQHF.

The chain uses TRBV19 and TRBJ2-2; 10 positions agree with TRBD2. This CDR3 is built from 16 residues. Germline V gene sequence: CDR1 LNHDA, CDR2 SQIVND (reference sequence). Trimming at V came to 3 bases and at J to 6 bases, leaving 7 bases not matched to a gene. CDR3 amino acids: CASSIISGRAAGELFF. In DNA form, the CDR3 reads TGTGCCAGTAGTATTATAAGCGGGAGGGCTGCCGGGGAGCTGTTTTTT.

The gene calls are TRBV7-9 and TRBJ2-7, with TRBD2 as a possible D gene (6 bases). CDR1 and CDR2 from the germline V gene are SEHNR and FQNEAQ (reference sequence). The CDR3 has 14 residues. Deletions cut 5 bases from V and 0 bases from J, with 11 bases between. The CDR3: CASSHRESSYEQYF. Here the CDR3 DNA reads TGTGCCAGCAGCCACCGGGAGAGCTCCTACGAGCAGTACTTC.

V gene TRBV2 combines with J gene TRBJ1-2; unclear D gene. Germline V CDR1 and CDR2: SNHLY, FYNNEI. V lost 5 bases and J lost 3, with 22 bases in between. CDR3 length: 17 amino acids. The CDR3 spells CASSQTYTTTAHYGYTF. The CDR3 DNA sequence: TGTGCCAGCAGTCAGACATACACCACAACGGCCCACTATGGCTACACCTTC.

This rearrangement joins TRBV19 to TRBJ2-3; the match to TRBD1 covers 8 bases. The CDR3 has 15 amino acids. V dropped 5 bases and J dropped 5; count of bases not matched to a gene: 9. CDR1 and CDR2 from the germline V gene are LNHDA and SQIVND (reference sequence). The CDR3 nucleotides read TGTGCCAGTAGTCTAAACAGGGGGGACGTAGATACGCAGTATTTT. This gives the protein CASSLNRGDVDTQYF. Based on the CDR3 plus reference TRBV19 and TRBJ2-3, the full variable domain is DGGITQSPKYLFRKEGQNVTLSCEQNLNHDAMYWYRQDPGQGLRLIYYSQIVNDFQKGDIAEGYSVSREKKESFPLTVTSAQKNPTAFYLCASSLNRGDVDTQYFGPGTRLTVL.

This sequence joins TRBV29-1 and TRBJ1-2; D might be TRBD1 (6 bases). Germline V gene lookup returns CDR1 SQVTM and CDR2 ANQGSEA. V lost 4 bases and J lost 2, with 11 bases in between. The CDR3 is 13 amino acids. DNA of the CDR3: TGCAGCGTTGGGAGGCAGGGGAACTATGGCTACACCTTC. This codes for CSVGRQGNYGYTF.

The chain couples TRBV28 to TRBJ2-7; a weak D match, TRBD1 (5 bases). Germline V CDR1 and CDR2: MDHEN, SYDVKM. The CDR3 loop spans 15 amino acids. V dropped 2 bases and J dropped 1 base, with 12 bases sitting between them. This CDR3 reads CASSLGPGYSYEQYF. Here the CDR3 DNA reads TGTGCCAGCAGTTTAGGCCCAGGGTATTCCTACGAGCAGTACTTC.

The gene calls are TRBV6-6 and TRBJ2-7, with a weak D call TRBD1 (8 bases). Per the germline V gene, CDR1 is MNHNY and CDR2 is SVGAGI (reference sequence). Trimming removed 4 bases from V and 4 bases from J, with 14 bases in between. This CDR3 spans 14 amino acids. CDR3 protein: CASSLQGGNYEQYF. The CDR3 region has the DNA TGTGCCAGCAGTTTACAGGGGGGGAATTACGAGCAGTACTTC.